Following are 23 T cell receptor beta chains from one sample sequenced in a study of early T cells in non-severe SARS-CoV-2 infection. TCRdb used MiXCR to reprocess the 5' RACE reads, holding one entry per CDR3 protein. This sample yields roughly 34,000 distinct CDR3 sequences, of which roughly 4.5% are seen a single time; around 8% belongs to the top ten. Sequencing input: whole blood. Receptor source: an adult who was a healthcare worker with PCR-confirmed SARS-CoV-2 infection or an uninfected control (not recorded which).

The chain couples TRBV4-2 to TRBJ2-1, with TRBD2 as a possible D gene (6 bases). The CDR3 is 13 amino acids. Germline V gives CDR1 LGHNA, CDR2 YNFKEQ. Trimming left V 3 bases short and J 9 bases short, with 12 bases between. The CDR3 DNA is TGTGCCAGCAGCCATCGGACTACCCCTGAGCAGTTCTTC. The encoded protein is CASSHRTTPEQFF.

Ten or more counts support this clonotype. V gene TRBV12-3 or TRBV12-4 combines with J gene TRBJ2-5, with D tentatively TRBD1 (6 bases). Trimming stripped 6 bases from V and 2 bases from J, with 16 bases between. This CDR3 spans 15 amino acids. The chain's CDR3 is CASSRDTYSQETQYF. Here the CDR3 DNA reads TGTGCCAGCAGCCGGGACACTTACAGTCAAGAGACCCAGTACTTC.

In this sample, this clonotype turned up many times. The chain couples TRBV28 to TRBJ1-5; unclear D gene. V dropped 6 bases and J dropped 0 bases, with 12 bases sitting between them. This CDR3 spans 15 amino acids. Germline lookup yields CDR1 MDHEN and CDR2 SYDVKM. CDR3 coding DNA: TGTGCCAGCAGAGCAGAAGATTATAGCAATCAGCCCCAGCATTTT. Its protein is CASRAEDYSNQPQHF.

This clonotype was detected only a few times. The chain combines TRBV7-9 with TRBJ2-2; D gene uncertain. The CDR3 runs to 11 residues. Trimming took 2 bases from V and 6 from J, leaving 1 base between them. Per germline, CDR1 SEHNR and CDR2 FQNEAQ (reference sequence). CDR3 DNA sequence: TGTGCCAGCAGCTTATCCGGGGAGCTGTTTTTT. Its protein product is CASSLSGELFF.

The rearrangement joins TRBV28 to TRBJ2-2; D may be TRBD1 or TRBD2 (5 bases each). This CDR3 has 17 amino acids. V shed 7 bases and J shed 0 bases, with 18 bases lying between them. Germline CDR1 reads MDHEN; CDR2 reads SYDVKM. In DNA form, the CDR3 reads TGTGCCAGCACGACTACGACAGAAAGGACGAACACCGGGGAGCTGTTTTTT. Translated, it gives CASTTTTERTNTGELFF.

This clonotype was seen at least ten times. The chain is built from TRBV18 and TRBJ1-1, with D unclear. Trimming pared 3 bases from V and 5 bases from J, leaving 13 bases between. CDR1 KGHSH and CDR2 LQKENI come from the germline V gene. The CDR3 length is 14 residues. CDR3 amino acids: CASSPSTGRTEAFF. CDR3 DNA sequence: TGTGCCAGCTCACCCTCGACGGGGAGGACTGAAGCTTTCTTT. Supplemented by reference TRBV18 and TRBJ1-1, the full variable domain reads NAGVMQNPRHLVRRRGQEARLRCSPMKGHSHVYWYRQLPEEGLKFMVYLQKENIIDESGMPKERFSAEFPKEGPSILRIQQVVRGDSAAYFCASSPSTGRTEAFFGQGTRLTVV.

At least ten counts were recorded for this clonotype. The chain combines TRBV28 with TRBJ2-1; 8 bases match TRBD2. The J segment lost 0 bases and the V segment lost 6 bases, leaving 4 bases of the junction unmatched. The V gene's germline CDR1 is MDHEN and CDR2 SYDVKM. The CDR3 covers 15 residues. The CDR3 spells CASSLGGASYNEQFF. The CDR3 region has the DNA TGTGCCAGCAGCCTCGGGGGGGCCTCCTACAATGAGCAGTTCTTC.

The CDR3 bases are TGTGCCACCAGCATGGCTAGCGGGGTGGATGAGCAGTTCTTC. Translation gives CATSMASGVDEQFF. The chain recombines TRBV15 with TRBJ2-1, with 9 bases that match TRBD2. Germline V gene data show CDR1 as LNHNV and CDR2 as YYDKDF (reference sequence). The CDR3 is 14 amino acids. V was clipped by 4 bases and J by 8 bases; unmatched bases: 6. Looking up the rest from reference TRBV15 and TRBJ2-1 gives the full variable domain: DAMVIQNPRYQVTQFGKPVTLSCSQTLNHNVMYWYQQKSSQAPKLLFHYYDKDFNNEADTPDNFQSRRPNTSFCFLDIRSPGLGDTAMYLCATSMASGVDEQFFGPGTRLTVL.

There are a few counts of this clonotype. The chain links TRBV12-3 or TRBV12-4 to TRBJ1-2; 12 nucleotides agree with TRBD1. This CDR3 is built from 13 residues. V gave up 9 bases and J gave up 8 bases; unmatched junction bases: 7. The CDR3 DNA is TGTGCCAGACCGGGACAGGGGGCTGACGGCTACACCTTC. Its protein is CARPGQGADGYTF.

This clonotype was observed many times. This rearrangement joins TRBV14 to TRBJ1-1; a weak D match, TRBD1 (5 bases). Looked up from germline, CDR1 is SGHDN and CDR2 is FVKESK. CDR3 size: 14 residues. V lost 1 base to trimming and J lost 7 bases, with 13 bases between them. CDR3 loop: CASSQVGASLEAFF. The CDR3 DNA reads as TGTGCCAGCAGCCAAGTTGGGGCCAGCCTTGAAGCTTTCTTT.

The table lists this clonotype with a few counts. V usage is TRBV3-1 and J usage is TRBJ2-7; 13 bases fit TRBD2. CDR3 size: 15 residues. V lost 4 bases, J lost 1 base, and 1 base stayed unmatched. Germline CDR1 LGHDT, CDR2 YNNKEL (reference sequence). The CDR3 spells CASSLGLAGSYEQYF. DNA of the CDR3: TGTGCCAGCAGCCTGGGACTAGCGGGGTCCTACGAGCAGTACTTC.

Comments on this clonotype: Possible read error: a much larger clone is one base away. V usage is TRBV6-5 and J usage is TRBJ1-2; 7 nucleotides agree with TRBD1. The germline gives CDR1 MNHEY, CDR2 SVGAGI. This CDR3 contains 13 residues. Here the CDR3 reads CASSPTGDYGFTF. The CDR3 region has the DNA TGTGCCAGCAGCCCTACAGGGGACTATGGCTTCACCTTC.

This clonotype came up many times. V gene TRBV11-2 combines with J gene TRBJ1-1, with TRBD1 as a possible D gene (5 bases). Germline lookup yields CDR1 SGHAT and CDR2 FQNNGV. This CDR3 contains 11 residues. Trimming stripped 2 bases from V and 8 bases from J, with 6 bases between. The chain's CDR3 is CASSLPGEAFF. The CDR3 DNA reads TGTGCCAGCAGCTTACCAGGGGAAGCTTTCTTT.

This clonotype was counted ten times or more. The chain couples TRBV2 to TRBJ1-5; 9 bases are a match to TRBD1. Germline-derived CDR1 and CDR2 are SNHLY and FYNNEI. This CDR3 has 17 amino acids. With V trimmed by 6 bases and J by 5 bases, 14 bases remained unmatched. In DNA form, the CDR3 reads TGTGCCAGCAGGGACTTACTCACCGGGACAGGGCATCAGCCCCAGCATTTT. Its translation: CASRDLLTGTGHQPQHF.

This clonotype was recorded at least ten times. The V call is TRBV6-4, the J call TRBJ2-3; unclear D gene. The CDR3 extends over 13 amino acids. Germline CDR1 and CDR2: MRHNA and SNTAGT. Trimming took 4 bases from V and 0 from J, leaving 5 bases between them. CDR3 nucleotides: TGTGCCAGCAGTGCCTCAAGCACAGATACGCAGTATTTT. This sequence encodes CASSASSTDTQYF.

In regard to this clonotype: A much larger clone lies one base from this, so it may be a read error. This chain uses TRBV6-2 or TRBV6-3 with TRBJ1-5; D gene unclear. TRBJ2-3 matches the DNA end more closely, so the J call is doubtful. The CDR3 has 11 residues. Germline loops: CDR1 MNHEY, CDR2 SVGEGT. CDR3 in amino acids: CASSYLGNQYF. The CDR3 DNA follows: TGTGCCAGCAGTTACTTAGGGAACCAGTATTTT.

This clonotype was detected ten times or more. The V gene is TRBV29-1, the J gene TRBJ2-3; D remains unclear. The V and J ends lost 7 bases and 0 bases respectively, with 14 bases between them. The germline CDR1 and CDR2 sequences are SQVTM and ANQGSEA. The CDR3 is 14 residues long. The CDR3, as DNA: TGCAGCGCCCAAGGAGTTACTAGCACAGATACGCAGTATTTT. Its protein is CSAQGVTSTDTQYF.

This clonotype was detected many times. CDR3 in DNA: TGTGCCACCCACTGGGGGGGTGGAGAGACCCAGTACTTC. It translates to CATHWGGGETQYF. The rearrangement uses TRBV2 and TRBJ2-5, with TRBD2 matching 7 bases. There are 13 residues in the CDR3. Germline V gives CDR1 SNHLY, CDR2 FYNNEI. V shed 10 bases, J shed 4 bases, and the junction held 9 bases outside the gene matches.

This clonotype is categorized as medium-sized. The chain uses TRBV5-1 and TRBJ2-3; D is perhaps TRBD1 (5 bases). Trimming pared 0 bases from V and 2 bases from J, leaving 7 bases between. CDR3 length: 14 residues. Germline V lookup: CDR1 SGHRS, CDR2 YFSETQ. CDR3 region: CASSLARVTDTQYF. The CDR3 DNA reads as TGCGCCAGCAGCTTGGCCAGGGTCACAGATACGCAGTATTTT.

In this sample, this clonotype is medium-sized. This chain uses TRBV19 with TRBJ1-2; D is uncertain. Between the trimmed V and J ends, which lost 7 bases and 0 bases, there was a span of 15 bases. Germline V CDR1 and CDR2: LNHDA, SQIVND (reference sequence). The CDR3 is 15 amino acids. CDR3 sequence: CASNPLATTNYGYTF. In DNA, the CDR3 is TGTGCCAGTAACCCGTTGGCCACCACTAACTATGGCTACACCTTC.

This chain joins TRBV28 and TRBJ2-3; possibly TRBD2 for D (5 bases). The V and J ends lost 8 bases and 4 bases respectively, with 10 bases between them. Germline V lookup: CDR1 MDHEN, CDR2 SYDVKM. The CDR3 covers 12 residues. CDR3 DNA: TGTGCCAGCCGACGGACTGCAGATACGCAGTATTTT. This encodes CASRRTADTQYF.

This chain joins TRBV20-1 and TRBJ1-5; 8 nucleotides align to TRBD1. The CDR3 length is 13 residues. Germline V gene data show CDR1 as DFQATT and CDR2 as SNEGSKA (reference sequence). CDR3 loop: CSLEGQGNQPQHF. DNA of the CDR3: TGCAGCCTGGAGGGACAGGGCAATCAGCCCCAGCATTTT.

This clonotype was counted ten times or more. The rearrangement uses TRBV12-3 or TRBV12-4 and TRBJ2-3; TRBD2 agrees at 9 bases. V shed 5 bases and J 2 bases; nucleotides not matched to a gene: 5. This CDR3 has 15 amino acids. CDR3 in amino acids: CASSPAGGPTDTQYF. The CDR3 DNA reads as TGTGCCAGCAGTCCCGCGGGGGGGCCCACAGATACGCAGTATTTT.